A selection of T cell receptor beta chains follows, all from one sample in a study of radiation and T cells in renal cell carcinoma. Sequencing was performed with immunoSEQ multiplex PCR; in TCRdb, only in-frame clones are kept and a portion is missing. This table has about 130,000 clones, 88% appearing once. The sample consisted of blood, taken from a patient whose treatment included radiotherapy and nephrectomy. The source is a woman between 45 and 60 years old with renal cell carcinoma. The CDR3 runs from the conserved cysteine through the conserved F or W. A D gene is named only where the DNA matches it firmly. The size entry is marked missing in some rows and otherwise reads once, few, many or a size class.

v_call	clone_size	j_call	d_call	cdr3_aa	cdr3_nt
TRBV5-6	.	TRBJ2-7	.	CASSLGLYEQYF	TGTGCCAGCAGCTTGGGTCTTTACGAGCAGTACTTC
TRBV5-4	once	TRBJ2-5	.	CASSLDLTRGGETQYF	TGTGCCAGCAGCTTGGATTTGACTCGAGGGGGAGAGACCCAGTACTTC
TRBV11-1	.	TRBJ2-7	TRBD1	CASRDRTGPYEQYF	TGTGCCAGCAGAGACAGGACAGGCCCTTACGAGCAGTACTTC
TRBV5-1	.	TRBJ2-7	.	CASSLEPAPLLYEQYF	TGCGCCAGCAGCTTGGAGCCAGCCCCTCTCCTCTACGAGCAGTACTTC
TRBV2	.	TRBJ2-1	.	CASSEARDSYNEQFF	TGTGCCAGCAGTGAAGCGCGTGACAGTTACAATGAGCAGTTCTTC
TRBV27	.	TRBJ1-6	.	CASSLFRGGDSPLHF	TGTGCCAGCAGTTTATTTCGAGGGGGGGACTCACCCCTCCACTTT
TRBV5-1	.	TRBJ2-5	TRBD1	CASSFGTVQETQYF	TGCGCCAGCAGCTTCGGGACAGTTCAAGAGACCCAGTACTTC
TRBV9	.	TRBJ1-1	.	CASSEGETNTEAFF	TGTGCCAGCAGCGAGGGGGAGACGAACACTGAAGCTTTCTTT
TRBV7-2	.	TRBJ2-3	.	CASSPDIWADTQYF	TGTGCCAGCAGCCCTGACATCTGGGCAGATACGCAGTATTTT
TRBV19	.	TRBJ2-7	TRBD2	CASSSSPGVAGGPGDEQYF	TGTGCCAGTAGTTCCTCCCCCGGGGTAGCGGGGGGTCCCGGGGACGAGCAGTACTTC
TRBV7-8	once	TRBJ1-2	.	CASSLDRVSLYGYTF	TGTGCCAGCAGCTTAGATCGGGTCAGTCTCTATGGCTACACCTTC
TRBV5-4	.	TRBJ2-4	TRBD2	CASSESGGLAKNIQYF	TGTGCCAGCAGCGAGAGCGGGGGTCTAGCCAAAAACATTCAGTACTTC
TRBV6-1	.	TRBJ2-7	.	CASITDWGPDEQYF	TGTGCCAGCATTACCGACTGGGGGCCCGACGAGCAGTACTTC
TRBV6-1	.	TRBJ2-1	.	CASSSQVAAGAFF	.
TRBV30	once	TRBJ2-7	.	CAWSPGAPPYEQYF	TGTGCCTGGAGCCCGGGGGCGCCTCCCTACGAGCAGTACTTC
TRBV30	.	TRBJ2-7	.	CAGLRDNSYEQYF	TGTGCCGGGTTAAGGGACAACTCCTACGAGCAGTACTTC
TRBV30	.	TRBJ2-5	.	CACAREYQETQYF	TGTGCCTGCGCCAGGGAGTACCAAGAGACCCAGTACTTC
TRBV19	once	TRBJ2-7	TRBD1	CASSLDRGLSYEQYF	TGTGCCAGTAGCCTGGACAGGGGCCTTTCCTACGAGCAGTACTTC
TRBV4-2	.	TRBJ1-2	TRBD1	CASSPEGGTNYGYTF	TGTGCCAGCAGCCCAGAAGGGGGCACTAACTATGGCTACACCTTC
TRBV27	.	TRBJ2-3	.	CASTDSPNTDTQYF	TGTGCCAGCACGGACTCGCCAAATACAGATACGCAGTATTTT
TRBV7-8	once	TRBJ2-7	TRBD1	CASSLLGQGAGEQYF	TGTGCCAGCAGCTTGTTGGGACAGGGGGCGGGGGAGCAGTACTTC
TRBV11-2	.	TRBJ2-5	.	CASSLGSRGQETQYF	TGTGCCAGCAGCTTAGGGTCCCGCGGACAAGAGACCCAGTACTTC
TRBV18	.	TRBJ1-1	.	CASSKGDPNTEAFF	TGTGCCAGCTCAAAGGGGGATCCGAACACTGAAGCTTTCTTT
TRBV6-5	.	TRBJ2-7	.	CASGRQVYEQYF	TGTGCCAGCGGTCGACAGGTCTACGAGCAGTACTTC
TRBV15	.	TRBJ2-4	.	CATSRERQGGDIQYF	TGTGCCACCAGCAGAGAAAGACAGGGAGGTGACATTCAGTACTTC
TRBV2	.	TRBJ1-5	TRBD1	CASSEIGTGYQPQHF	TGTGCCAGCAGTGAGATCGGGACAGGGTATCAGCCCCAGCATTTT
TRBV5-5	.	TRBJ1-1	.	CASSFLMVNTEAFF	TGTGCCAGCAGCTTTCTGATGGTGAACACTGAAGCTTTCTTT
TRBV9	.	TRBJ2-7	.	CASSVAGPVAAGEQYF	TGTGCCAGCAGCGTAGCGGGGCCAGTAGCCGCCGGCGAGCAGTACTTC
TRBV6-6	.	TRBJ2-7	TRBD2	CASSWALGGVNYEQYF	TGTGCCAGCAGTTGGGCTCTGGGGGGGGTTAACTACGAGCAGTACTTC
TRBV6-1	once	TRBJ2-5	.	CASSETRGRQETQYF	TGTGCCAGCAGTGAGACTCGGGGTAGGCAAGAGACCCAGTACTTC
TRBV19	.	TRBJ2-2	.	CASSIPGASGELFF	TGTGCCAGTAGTATCCCGGGGGCCTCCGGGGAGCTGTTTTTT
TRBV29-1	.	TRBJ1-1	TRBD1	CSVETDRGQDTEAFF	TGCAGCGTTGAGACAGACAGGGGGCAGGACACTGAAGCTTTCTTT
TRBV10-3	.	TRBJ2-5	.	CAIGGVGEGQETQYF	TGTGCCATCGGCGGGGTTGGGGAAGGCCAAGAGACCCAGTACTTC
TRBV6-6	.	TRBJ2-7	.	CASSVHGGTYEQYF	TGTGCCAGCAGTGTCCACGGGGGTACCTACGAGCAGTACTTC
TRBV7-8	.	TRBJ2-7	.	CASSLIQSGGYEQYF	TGTGCCAGCAGCTTAATACAGAGCGGAGGCTACGAGCAGTACTTC
TRBV30	.	TRBJ1-2	TRBD1	CAWSRTGEGYTF	TGTGCCTGGAGTCGGACAGGGGAAGGCTACACCTTC
TRBV19	few	TRBJ1-2	TRBD1	CASSPTTARQGWGGYTF	TGTGCCAGTAGTCCCACCACGGCTCGACAGGGCTGGGGTGGCTACACCTTC
TRBV9	.	TRBJ2-7	.	CASSAGYSTLYEQYF	TGTGCCAGCAGCGCGGGCTACAGCACCCTCTACGAGCAGTACTTC
TRBV10-2	.	TRBJ2-1	TRBD2	CASSESGRGGEQFF	TGCGCCAGCAGTGAGTCGGGCCGGGGGGGCGAGCAGTTCTTC
TRBV4-1	few	TRBJ1-1	.	CASSPGTLNTEAFF	TGCGCCAGCAGCCCAGGGACACTGAACACTGAAGCTTTCTTT
TRBV25-1	.	TRBJ2-5	TRBD2	CASSEREGLETQYF	TGTGCCAGCAGTGAACGGGAGGGGCTCGAGACCCAGTACTTC
TRBV19	.	TRBJ2-2	.	CASKIEQVPGELFF	TGTGCCAGTAAGATCGAACAGGTCCCCGGGGAGCTGTTTTTT
TRBV5-4	.	TRBJ1-2	.	CASSLVRGSRVGYTF	TGTGCCAGCAGCTTGGTGCGGGGGTCTAGGGTAGGCTACACCTTC
TRBV4-2	.	TRBJ2-5	.	CASSQDNGPQETQYF	TGTGCCAGCAGCCAAGATAATGGTCCCCAAGAGACCCAGTACTTC
TRBV18	.	TRBJ1-1	.	CASSGGLNTEAFF	TGTGCCAGCTCAGGGGGGCTGAACACTGAAGCTTTCTTT